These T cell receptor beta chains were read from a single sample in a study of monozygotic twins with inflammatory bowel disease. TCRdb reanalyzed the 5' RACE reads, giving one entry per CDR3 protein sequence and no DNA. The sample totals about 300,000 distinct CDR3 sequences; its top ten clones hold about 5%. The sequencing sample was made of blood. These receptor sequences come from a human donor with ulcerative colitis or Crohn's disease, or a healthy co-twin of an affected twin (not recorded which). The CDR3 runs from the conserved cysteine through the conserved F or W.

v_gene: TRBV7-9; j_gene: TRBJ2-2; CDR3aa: CASSLGDTFVGELFF
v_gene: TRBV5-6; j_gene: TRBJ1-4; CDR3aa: CASSLEENRWNEKLFF
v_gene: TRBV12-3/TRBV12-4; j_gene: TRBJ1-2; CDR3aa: CASSWGSREIGYTF
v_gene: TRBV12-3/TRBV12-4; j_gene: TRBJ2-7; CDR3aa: CASKRTDAYEQYF
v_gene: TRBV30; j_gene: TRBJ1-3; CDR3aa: CAWSRGTVAGNTIYF
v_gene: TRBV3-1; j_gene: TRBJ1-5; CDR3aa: CASSQPGTGPYSNQPQHF
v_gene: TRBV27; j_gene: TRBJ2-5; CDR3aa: CASTDQETQYF
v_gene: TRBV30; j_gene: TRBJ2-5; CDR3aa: CAWSVGQVGQETQYF
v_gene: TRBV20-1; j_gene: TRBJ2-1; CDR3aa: CSARDQRGAYNEQFF
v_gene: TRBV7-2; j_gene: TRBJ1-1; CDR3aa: CASSSGVLNTEAFF
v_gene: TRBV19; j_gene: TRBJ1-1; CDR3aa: CASSIPGGKGEAFF
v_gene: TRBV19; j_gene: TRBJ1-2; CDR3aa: CASSTLDRAGGYTF
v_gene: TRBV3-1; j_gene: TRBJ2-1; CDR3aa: CASRSDAHEQFF
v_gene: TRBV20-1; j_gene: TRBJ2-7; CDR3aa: CSAKQAGVGYEQYF
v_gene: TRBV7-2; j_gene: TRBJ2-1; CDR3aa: CASSTTSGRASEQFF
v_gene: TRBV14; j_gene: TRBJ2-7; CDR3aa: CASSVVDAGVMYF
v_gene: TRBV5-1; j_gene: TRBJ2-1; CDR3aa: CASSLAGDTYNEQFF
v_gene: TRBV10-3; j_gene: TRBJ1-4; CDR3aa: CAISDIGIFEKLFF
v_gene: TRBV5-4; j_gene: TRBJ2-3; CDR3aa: CASSTSGGQDTQYF
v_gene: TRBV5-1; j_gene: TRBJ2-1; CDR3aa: CASRRLGSVGNEQFF
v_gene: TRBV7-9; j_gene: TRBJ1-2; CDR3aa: CASSGPGQGFGYTF
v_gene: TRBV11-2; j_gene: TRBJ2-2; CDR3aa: CASSLAGGANGELFF
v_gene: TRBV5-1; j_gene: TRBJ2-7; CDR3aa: CASSQARNYEQYF
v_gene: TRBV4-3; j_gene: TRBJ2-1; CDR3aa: CASSQDSAGRYNEQFF
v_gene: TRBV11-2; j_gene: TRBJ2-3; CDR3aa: CASSRSASQYF
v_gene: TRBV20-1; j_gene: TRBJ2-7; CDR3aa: CSAREGGEYYEQYF
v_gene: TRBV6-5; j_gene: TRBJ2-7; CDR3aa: CASSSGTSGPYEQYF
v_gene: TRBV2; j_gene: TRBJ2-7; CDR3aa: CASTFRDRSSYEQYF
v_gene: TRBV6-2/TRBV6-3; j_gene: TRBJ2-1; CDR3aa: CASSLVGGEYNEQFF
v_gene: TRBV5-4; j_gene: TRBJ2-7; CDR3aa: CASSVDAYEQYF
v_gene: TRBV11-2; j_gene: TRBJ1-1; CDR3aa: CASSLVLGWAEAFF
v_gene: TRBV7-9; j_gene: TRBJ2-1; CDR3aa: CASQTSGSRYEQFF
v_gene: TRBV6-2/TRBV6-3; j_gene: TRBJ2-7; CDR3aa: CASSKIYEQYF
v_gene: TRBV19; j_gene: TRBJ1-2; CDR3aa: CASIPGGTNYGYTF
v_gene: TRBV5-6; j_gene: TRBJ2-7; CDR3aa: CASSSGTLRLGYEQYF
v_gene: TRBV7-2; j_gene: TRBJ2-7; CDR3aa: CASSRHSGMVWEQYF
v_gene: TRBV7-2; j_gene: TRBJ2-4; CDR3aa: CASSLEAFLNIQYF
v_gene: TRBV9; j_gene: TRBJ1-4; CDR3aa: CASSVDGPEKLFF
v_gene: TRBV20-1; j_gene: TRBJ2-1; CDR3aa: CSASTFGTHKVNYYNEQFF
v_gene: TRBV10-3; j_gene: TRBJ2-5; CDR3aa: CAISIGLAGAQETQYF
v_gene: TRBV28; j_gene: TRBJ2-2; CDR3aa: CASSFSTGVTGELFF
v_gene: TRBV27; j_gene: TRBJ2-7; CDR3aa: CASSLSTGSEQYF
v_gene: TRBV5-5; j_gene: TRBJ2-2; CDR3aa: CASSPRTGAGELFF
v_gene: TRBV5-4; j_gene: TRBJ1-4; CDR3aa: CASRQGAVANEKLFF
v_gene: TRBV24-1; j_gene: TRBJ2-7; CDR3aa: CATSASGSSYEQYF
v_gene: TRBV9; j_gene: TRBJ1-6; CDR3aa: CASSVVPGNSPLHF
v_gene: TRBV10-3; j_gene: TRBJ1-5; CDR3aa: CAISEGDRGAQPQHF
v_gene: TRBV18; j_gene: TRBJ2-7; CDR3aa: CASEALAGEKTPYEQYF